The 16 T cell receptor beta chains listed next were all sequenced from one sample in a study of PD-1 blockade in classical Hodgkin lymphoma. All trial patients relapsed after autologous stem cell transplantation. Sequenced by immunoSEQ multiplex PCR; TCRdb stores in-frame clones only, minus some. The sample has 50,000 to 85,000 clones; over 70% are singletons. Sequencing used peripheral blood mononuclear cells (PBMCs), obtained before the second cycle of nivolumab. The receptors were gathered from a human donor with classical Hodgkin lymphoma.

The chain couples TRBV7-6 to TRBJ1-4; D perhaps matches TRBD1 (5 bases). The V end was cut by 1 base, the J end by 5 bases, with 11 bases between. The CDR3 runs 15 residues. Per the germline V gene, CDR1 is SGHVS and CDR2 is FNYEAQ. The CDR3 is CASSLGQGTNEKLFF. CDR3 DNA: TGTGCCAGCAGCTTAGGTCAGGGAACAAATGAAAAACTGTTTTTT.

A few counts support this clone. The J gene is TRBJ1-1, the V gene TRBV5-1; TRBD1 aligns across 8 bases. Unmatched junction bases numbered 13, after V lost 3 bases and J lost 3 bases. The germline gives CDR1 SGHRS, CDR2 YFSETQ. The CDR3 loop spans 17 amino acids. The CDR3 nucleotides read TGCGCCAGCAGCTCACGCTACTCAGGGGGCATGGACACTGAAGCTTTCTTT. It encodes CASSSRYSGGMDTEAFF.

The chain carries TRBV7-6 and TRBJ2-1, with 10 bases that match TRBD1. The J segment lost 2 bases and the V segment lost 5 bases, leaving 6 bases of the junction unmatched. This CDR3 spans 16 amino acids. Germline assignment: CDR1 SGHVS and CDR2 FNYEAQ. This CDR3 reads CASSVYGTGAYNEQFF. For the CDR3, the DNA is TGTGCCAGCAGCGTTTACGGGACAGGGGCCTACAATGAGCAGTTCTTC.

Points on this clone: The sample holds other DNA sequences that translate to the same CDR3. The rearrangement links TRBV18 to TRBJ2-3; D is uncertain. Germline CDR1 and CDR2: KGHSH and LQKENI. CDR3 length equals 14 residues. The V end was cut by 0 bases, the J end by 1 base, with 5 bases between. The CDR3: CASSPPAGTDTQYF. The CDR3 nucleotides read TGTGCCAGCTCACCACCCGCCGGCACAGATACGCAGTATTTT.

This clone was observed a few times. As DNA, the CDR3 is TGTGCCAGCAGCTTAGGCCCTAGCACAGATACGCAGTATTTT. This codes for CASSLGPSTDTQYF. The rearrangement uses TRBV7-3 and TRBJ2-3; D not certain. The germline V gene encodes CDR1 SGHTA and CDR2 FQGTGA. V lost 2 bases, J lost 0 bases, and 6 bases lay in between. This CDR3 has 14 amino acids.

The chain joins TRBV20-1 to TRBJ2-3; D not certain. V was cut by 6 bases and J by 2 bases, with 6 bases left in between. The CDR3 extends over 11 amino acids. Germline V gives CDR1 DFQATT, CDR2 SNEGSKA (reference sequence). The CDR3 sequence: CSALSTDTQYF. CDR3 bases: TGCAGTGCACTTTCCACAGATACGCAGTATTTT.

This clone has only a few counts. The CDR3 DNA reads as TGTGCCAGTAGTACCGGGACGGTCACCTACGAGCAGTACTTC. Its translation is CASSTGTVTYEQYF. The chain carries TRBV19 and TRBJ2-7; D is tentatively TRBD1 or TRBD2 (5 bases each). Germline V gene sequence: CDR1 LNHDA, CDR2 SQIVND (reference sequence). The V end lost 4 bases, the J end lost 2 bases, and 12 bases lay between the germline ends. The CDR3 consists of 14 residues.

As for this clone: Other nucleotide sequences in the sample specify the same CDR3. The chain links TRBV29-1 to TRBJ1-1; D may be TRBD1 (6 bases). CDR1 is SQVTM and CDR2 is ANQGSEA in the germline V gene. This CDR3 contains 13 residues. The germline V and J ends were trimmed by 7 bases and 2 bases, with 14 bases remaining between them. The CDR3 nucleotides read TGCAGCGCTGAGACAGGCCAAAACACTGAAGCTTTCTTT. This gives the protein CSAETGQNTEAFF.

The J gene is TRBJ1-5, the V gene TRBV13, with D hard to call. CDR1 and CDR2 (germline): PRHDT, FYEKMQ (reference sequence). V lost 5 bases, J lost 7 bases, and 9 bases lay in between. The CDR3 sequence is 12 residues long. CDR3 DNA sequence: TGTGCCAGCAGCCTAGCCAACCAGCCCCAGCATTTT. As protein: CASSLANQPQHF. Based on the CDR3 plus reference TRBV13 and TRBJ1-5, the full variable domain is AAGVIQSPRHLIKEKRETATLKCYPIPRHDTVYWYQQGPGQDPQFLISFYEKMQSDKGSIPDRFSAQQFSDYHSELNMSSLELGDSALYFCASSLANQPQHFGDGTRLSIL.

This chain uses TRBV5-4 with TRBJ1-2; unclear D gene. V lost 7 bases to trimming and J lost 6 bases, with 10 bases between them. The CDR3 contains 11 residues. The germline gives CDR1 SGHNT, CDR2 YYREEE (reference sequence). The CDR3 here is CASDRGDGYTF. The CDR3 region has the DNA TGTGCCAGCGATCGGGGAGATGGCTACACCTTC. Variable domain in full (rest from reference TRBV5-4 and TRBJ1-2): ETGVTQSPTHLIKTRGQQVTLRCSSQSGHNTVSWYQQALGQGPQFIFQYYREEENGRGNFPPRFSGLQFPNYSSELNVNALELDDSALYLCASDRGDGYTFGSGTRLTVV.

V usage is TRBV5-1 and J usage is TRBJ2-7; D is uncertain. The CDR3 has 13 amino acids. CDR1 is SGHRS and CDR2 is YFSETQ in the germline V gene. V dropped 7 bases and J dropped 3 bases, with 14 bases sitting between them. The CDR3 protein is CASQLSTGYEQYF. The CDR3 DNA reads as TGCGCCAGCCAACTCTCGACGGGCTACGAGCAGTACTTC.

This clone was counted between two and nine times. Here the CDR3 DNA reads TGTGCCAGCAGCCTAGGATCAGGCTACACCTTC. As protein: CASSLGSGYTF. This sequence joins TRBV5-6 and TRBJ1-2; D remains ambiguous. The V gene lost 4 bases and the J gene lost 8 bases, with 9 bases spanning the gap. The CDR3 covers 11 residues. CDR1 SGHDT and CDR2 YYEEEE come from the germline V gene.

This clone was picked up one time. The rearrangement uses TRBV11-3 and TRBJ1-2, with D unresolved. Trimming pared 6 bases from V and 4 bases from J, leaving 12 bases between. The CDR3 has 13 residues. Germline-derived CDR1 and CDR2 are SGHNT and YENEEA. DNA of the CDR3: TGTGCCAGCAGTTTGGGAGTCTCCTATGGCTACACCTTC. Its protein product is CASSLGVSYGYTF.

This chain connects TRBV5-1 to TRBJ1-2; D gene unclear. The V and J ends lost 0 bases and 6 bases respectively, with 12 bases between them. In germline, CDR1 is SGHRS, CDR2 YFSETQ. CDR3 length: 14 amino acids. CDR3 bases: TGCGCCAGCAGCTTGGAAGTGGTAGGGAATGGCTACACCTTC. Translated: CASSLEVVGNGYTF.

The CDR3 loop reads CASSLDRGLLYEQFF. CDR3 coding DNA: TGTGCCAGCTCACTTGACAGGGGGCTTCTGTATGAGCAGTTCTTC. The rearrangement joins TRBV18 to TRBJ2-1; 10 bases align to TRBD1. The trim removed 4 bases at V and 8 bases at J, leaving 8 bases unmatched. The CDR3 contains 15 residues. Germline CDR1 is KGHSH and CDR2 is LQKENI.

This sequence joins TRBV27 and TRBJ1-2; TRBD1 matches at 8 bases. The CDR3 length is 13 residues. Germline CDR1 is MNHEY and CDR2 is SMNVEV (reference sequence). Trimming took 7 bases from V and 4 from J; bases not matched to a gene: 5. The CDR3 is CASNGQGAYGYTF. CDR3 in DNA: TGTGCCAGCAACGGACAGGGTGCCTATGGCTACACCTTC.